Listed here is a single TCR beta chain. The source of the sample is a study of T cells in Graves' hyperthyroidism and ophthalmopathy. Trimming removed 3 bases at V and 4 bases at J, with 19 bases between. Germline CDR1 reads SGDLS; CDR2 reads YYNGEE. The CDR3 has 17 residues. The investigators amplified TCR beta CDR3 regions from RNA transcripts. Primed by the HTBI set, a first-round RT-PCR was run on the TCR CDR3. TCRdb reprocessed the multiplex PCR reads via MiXCR and lists one record per CDR3 protein. The sample carries fewer than 550,000 distinct CDR3 sequences, 15% to 19% recorded once. The sequence was obtained from a woman aged 18-29 years with Graves' hyperthyroidism. The sequenced material came from blood. The chain has TRBV9 and TRBJ2-2; tentative D call: TRBD1 (5 bases). CDR3 DNA: TGTGCCAGCAGCGAGGGGATTTTTGTCTCCTCCACCGGGGAGCTGTTTTTT. Protein product: CASSEGIFVSSTGELFF. The full variable domain, rest sourced from reference TRBV9 and TRBJ2-2, is DSGVTQTPKHLITATGQRVTLRCSPRSGDLSVYWYQQSLDQGLQFLIQYYNGEERAKGNILERFSAQQFPDLHSELNLSSLELGDSALYFCASSEGIFVSSTGELFFGEGSRLTVL.